The clone carrying this T cell receptor (beta chain) was observed a handful of times. These data come from a study of glioma-infiltrating T cells after dendritic cell vaccination. Study information: Patients had newly diagnosed or recurrent glioblastoma and received dendritic cell vaccines.

The primer mix had 60 V beta and 13 J beta primers. Profiling relied on immunoSEQ multiplex PCR, and the TCRdb table lists in-frame clones only, not all of them. The sample lists approximately 100,000 clones, 81% seen once, with over 9.5% in the top ten. The TCR was taken from a human donor with glioblastoma. Sequences were derived from blood, sampled before dendritic cell vaccination.

CDR3 nucleotide sequence: TGTGCCAGCAGCTTTAGACAGGGGGACTACGAGCAGTACTTC. As protein: CASSFRQGDYEQYF. V usage is TRBV7-2 and J usage is TRBJ2-7; TRBD1 aligns across 9 bases. After removal of 3 bases from V and 3 bases from J, the junction contained 3 bases not matched to a gene. CDR1 SGHTA and CDR2 FQGNSA come from the germline V gene. The CDR3 extends over 14 amino acids.